The entry below describes one TCR beta chain. Its antigen is unidentified. The data were taken from a study of T cell repertoires in cytomegalovirus infection. Study overall: CMV epitopes in the study were HLA-C-restricted (recently identified) and HLA-B-restricted (well studied). Matching HLA type and CMV infection were both indicated by public TCR beta signatures.

Overall study findings and caveats: HLA-C-restricted CMV-specific TCR beta clonotypes prevailed in the ex vivo response.

Trimming stripped 5 bases from V and 0 bases from J, with 14 bases between. CDR3 length: 15 residues. The germline gives CDR1 MNHEY, CDR2 SVGEGT. One entry per CDR3 protein results from TCRdb running MiXCR on the reads. The data contain approximately 340,000 distinct CDR3 sequences, 25% to 30% of them singletons. The sequenced sample was cultured PBMCs, obtained from culture after CMV antigen stimulation. V and J are TRBV6-2 or TRBV6-3 and TRBJ2-7; D is undetermined. This receptor was identified in a human donor in good health (CMV status not recorded). Some clones in this sample may be carry-over from other donors' samples. The CDR3 region has the DNA TGTGCCAGCAGTACCTTGGGCCTTAGCTCCTACGAGCAGTACTTC. It codes for CASSTLGLSSYEQYF.